This T cell receptor beta chain originates from a study of T cells expressing NK-cell markers. CDR1 and CDR2 from the germline V gene are SGHRS and YFSETQ. The CDR3 is 16 amino acids. TCRdb re-called the 5' RACE reads and gives one entry per CDR3 protein, without DNA. The table for this sample gives 550,000 or so distinct CDR3 sequences. The TCR was taken from a man younger than 35 in good health. V usage is TRBV5-1 and J usage is TRBJ2-3; TCRdb's D gene call, TRBD2, goes unchecked for lack of DNA. Sequenced: blood T cells: a sorted CD56 or NKG2C T cell subset, CD4+ or CD8+ T cells, or bulk PBMC T cells (not recorded which). The CDR3 loop reads CASSLEVTRLGDTQYF.